The present entry profiles one T cell receptor (beta chain) with its context. This sample was taken from a study of blood T cell repertoires in COVID-19. Study overall: Acute and convalescent COVID-19 specimens originated in the United States, Italy and Spain. The analysed material was cDNA or gDNA that came from T cells, B-cell-depleted T cells, or PBMCs.

Unmatched junction bases numbered 3, after V lost 8 bases and J lost 5 bases. The CDR3 consists of 12 residues. Germline V gives CDR1 WSHSY, CDR2 SAAADI. In the source study's methods: Counts of nucleated cells, estimated from reference gene primer amplification, were obtained. Assay used: immunoSEQ multiplex PCR; TCRdb lists only in-frame clones, some missing. That table supplies the V and J calls and clone size; D and trimming were determined from the DNA. The sample includes hundreds of thousands of clones, 83% of them seen just once. The origin of this receptor is a woman in her thirties with COVID-19, enrolled during active disease. The sample taken for sequencing was peripheral blood. The genes are TRBV10-2 and TRBJ2-7; TRBD1 aligns across 10 bases. CDR3 sequence reads: CASGTGAHEQYF. The CDR3 DNA follows: TGCGCCAGCGGGACAGGGGCACACGAGCAGTACTTC.